The rows below give T cell receptor beta chains drawn from one sample of a study of T cells in localized non-small cell lung cancer. Profiling relied on immunoSEQ multiplex PCR, and the TCRdb table lists in-frame clones only, not all of them. The table shows 2,500 to 3,000 clones, with roughly 25% occurring only once. The sequenced sample was lung tumor tissue, obtained before any cancer treatment. These receptor sequences come from a man between 35 and 75 years old with stage III lung adenocarcinoma. Both conserved end residues are part of each CDR3. D genes are given only for firm matches. Expanded clones get a size class; other rows say once, few or many, or leave the size out.

DNA: TGTGCCAGCTCATCGATTAACAGGTTCGCTTTCTTT
CDR3: CASSSINRFAFF
D: NA
V: TRBV18
J: TRBJ1-1
size: NA

DNA: TGCGCCAGCAGCATATATACAGGGGGCGGCACTGAAGCTTTCTTT
CDR3: CASSIYTGGGTEAFF
D: TRBD1
V: TRBV5-1
J: TRBJ1-1
size: once

DNA: TGTGCTAGTGGTTTGGGGACAATTACAGATACGCAGTATTTT
CDR3: CASGLGTITDTQYF
D: NA
V: TRBV12-5
J: TRBJ2-3
size: NA

DNA: TGTGCCAGCAGCTTAGATTTGGGGACTCCTCATGGCTACACCTTC
CDR3: CASSLDLGTPHGYTF
D: NA
V: TRBV11-3
J: TRBJ1-2
size: NA

DNA: TGTGCCAGCAGTCACAATGGAGGTGGGGCCAACGTCCTGACTTTC
CDR3: CASSHNGGGANVLTF
D: NA
V: TRBV9
J: TRBJ2-6
size: few

DNA: TGTGCCAGCAGTTACTCGAAACTAGCCGACGAGCAGTACTTC
CDR3: CASSYSKLADEQYF
D: NA
V: TRBV6-8
J: TRBJ2-7
size: large

DNA: TGTGCCAGCAGCCAAGTAGCGGGGATCGGCTATGGCTACACCTTC
CDR3: CASSQVAGIGYGYTF
D: NA
V: TRBV14
J: TRBJ1-2
size: NA

DNA: TGCGCCAGCAGCCAAGATCAGGGGACACCCGGAAATGAGCAGTTCTTC
CDR3: CASSQDQGTPGNEQFF
D: NA
V: TRBV1
J: TRBJ2-1
size: few

DNA: TGTGCCAGCAGTTACGGTACCCATGAGCAGTTCTTC
CDR3: CASSYGTHEQFF
D: NA
V: TRBV6-8
J: TRBJ2-1
size: few

DNA: TGTGCCAGCAGTTGGACTAGCGGGGGGCCGGGCGATGAGCAGTTCTTC
CDR3: CASSWTSGGPGDEQFF
D: TRBD2
V: TRBV6-8
J: TRBJ2-1
size: medium-sized

DNA: TGTGCCAGCAGTTCCCCTGGGCAGCTAAGAACCTTC
CDR3: CASSSPGQLRTF
D: NA
V: TRBV9
J: TRBJ1-2
size: few

DNA: TGTGCCAGCAGCGGGCTAGCGGGCTACGAGCAGTACTTC
CDR3: CASSGLAGYEQYF
D: TRBD2
V: TRBV6-8
J: TRBJ2-7
size: few

DNA: TGTGCCAGTAATGGGGGACGGGGTTCACCCCTCCACTTT
CDR3: CASNGGRGSPLHF
D: NA
V: TRBV19
J: TRBJ1-6
size: NA

DNA: TGTGCCTGGAGCAAAAAGACAAACAGGGTTATTCAGCCCCAGCATTTT
CDR3: CAWSKKTNRVIQPQHF
D: NA
V: TRBV30
J: TRBJ1-5
size: few

DNA: TGTGCCAGCAGCTTAGGACAGGGGAAAGAGACCCAGTACTTC
CDR3: CASSLGQGKETQYF
D: TRBD1
V: TRBV11-3
J: TRBJ2-5
size: NA

DNA: TGTGCCAGCAGTTACTCAGAGGGACAGAATACCCTATACGACGAGCAGTACTTC
CDR3: CASSYSEGQNTLYDEQYF
D: TRBD1
V: TRBV6-8
J: TRBJ2-7
size: few

DNA: TGTGCCTCAGACTCCTATAATTCACCCCTCCACTTT
CDR3: CASDSYNSPLHF
D: NA
V: TRBV30
J: TRBJ1-6
size: NA

DNA: TGTGCCACCAAAACCTATATCCGGGACAGGGGCCATCGTCAAGCCAAAAACATTCAGTACTTC
CDR3: CATKTYIRDRGHRQAKNIQYF
D: TRBD1
V: TRBV15
J: TRBJ2-4
size: NA

DNA: TGTGCCAGCAGCTTATTTGGAGGGTCCTATGGCTACACCTTC
CDR3: CASSLFGGSYGYTF
D: NA
V: TRBV11-3
J: TRBJ1-2
size: NA

DNA: TGTGCCTGGAGTGTGAAACCAGATACGCAGTATTTT
CDR3: CAWSVKPDTQYF
D: NA
V: TRBV30
J: TRBJ2-3
size: NA

DNA: TGTGCCAGTAAGAACCTGCCGCCGAACGGTTCGCCTGAAGCTTTCTTT
CDR3: CASKNLPPNGSPEAFF
D: NA
V: TRBV19
J: TRBJ1-1
size: NA

DNA: TGTGCCAGCAGCTCTCCCACTAGCGGGGGGCGAGGCGAGCAGTACTTC
CDR3: CASSSPTSGGRGEQYF
D: TRBD2
V: TRBV11-3
J: TRBJ2-7
size: medium-sized

DNA: TGTGCCAGCAGCTTACGGCCGGGGGACACTGAAGCTTTCTTT
CDR3: CASSLRPGDTEAFF
D: NA
V: TRBV11-3
J: TRBJ1-1
size: few

DNA: TGCAGCGTTGTGTCCACAGGTGAAAAACTGTTTTTT
CDR3: CSVVSTGEKLFF
D: NA
V: TRBV29-1
J: TRBJ1-4
size: NA

DNA: TGTGCCTGGAGTGCCGGACAGGCAAGGGAGCAGTACTTC
CDR3: CAWSAGQAREQYF
D: TRBD1
V: TRBV30
J: TRBJ2-7
size: NA

DNA: TGTGCCAGCAGTGAGGCCGGGACAAGGTCGGCCAACGTCCTGACTTTC
CDR3: CASSEAGTRSANVLTF
D: NA
V: TRBV6-8
J: TRBJ2-6
size: few

DNA: TGTGCCAGCTCCCCGACAGGGAGTAACTATGGCTACACCTTC
CDR3: CASSPTGSNYGYTF
D: TRBD1
V: TRBV18
J: TRBJ1-2
size: NA

DNA: TGTGCCAGCAGCCCCAGCGTTCTGAGGCAAGAGACCCAGTACTTC
CDR3: CASSPSVLRQETQYF
D: NA
V: TRBV9
J: TRBJ2-5
size: medium-sized

DNA: TGTGCCAGCAGCCAGGGGGGAGGGGGGAGCACTGAAGCTTTCTTT
CDR3: CASSQGGGGSTEAFF
D: TRBD1
V: TRBV6-8
J: TRBJ1-1
size: NA

DNA: TGTGCCTGGAGCAGACAGGGGTTCACAGATACGCAGTATTTT
CDR3: CAWSRQGFTDTQYF
D: TRBD1
V: TRBV30
J: TRBJ2-3
size: few

DNA: TGTGCCAGCAGCGTAGAGCCTAGCGGGGGGGCTTACGAGCAGTACTTC
CDR3: CASSVEPSGGAYEQYF
D: TRBD2
V: TRBV9
J: TRBJ2-7
size: NA

DNA: TGCGCCAGCAGCCAAGAAACAGGTCGATTGAACACTGAAGCTTTCTTT
CDR3: CASSQETGRLNTEAFF
D: NA
V: TRBV1
J: TRBJ1-1
size: few

DNA: TGTGCCAGTAGTATTGCCGGGGGCGCGTCGGATTTAGCCAAAAACATTCAGTACTTC
CDR3: CASSIAGGASDLAKNIQYF
D: NA
V: TRBV19
J: TRBJ2-4
size: NA

DNA: TGTGCCAGCTATAATACGGGGGGGCCTCTGGTGACCCAGTACTTC
CDR3: CASYNTGGPLVTQYF
D: TRBD2
V: TRBV11-3
J: TRBJ2-5
size: few

DNA: TGTGCCAGCAGCTCAAGGGGGCTCGAGCAGTACTTC
CDR3: CASSSRGLEQYF
D: TRBD1
V: TRBV14
J: TRBJ2-7
size: NA

DNA: TGTGCCAGCAGACGTACGGGGACAGGGGACACCGGGGAGCTGTTTTTT
CDR3: CASRRTGTGDTGELFF
D: NA
V: TRBV7-5
J: TRBJ2-2
size: few

DNA: TGTGCCAGCAGTACCTCTACAGGGACCGGGGCCAACGTCCTGACTTTC
CDR3: CASSTSTGTGANVLTF
D: NA
V: TRBV6-8
J: TRBJ2-6
size: NA

DNA: TGCAGCGTTGTCGGGACATCTCCTCGCTACACCTTC
CDR3: CSVVGTSPRYTF
D: NA
V: TRBV29-1
J: TRBJ1-2
size: NA

DNA: TGTGCCAGCAGCTTGAGGGTCACAGGGGGTTCCTACGAGCAGTACTTC
CDR3: CASSLRVTGGSYEQYF
D: TRBD1
V: TRBV11-3
J: TRBJ2-7
size: few

DNA: TGTGCCAGCAGCTTGGCTGTAAGGGGGCTCGGCGAGCAGTACTTC
CDR3: CASSLAVRGLGEQYF
D: TRBD1
V: TRBV11-3
J: TRBJ2-7
size: NA

DNA: TGTGCCAGCAGGGGACGACAGGGGACGGCCTACGAGCAGTACTTC
CDR3: CASRGRQGTAYEQYF
D: TRBD1
V: TRBV6-8
J: TRBJ2-7
size: medium-sized

DNA: TGTGCCAGCAGTTCCGCAGGGGGCCGGGATGAAAAACTGTTTTTT
CDR3: CASSSAGGRDEKLFF
D: TRBD1
V: TRBV11-3
J: TRBJ1-4
size: few

DNA: TGTGCCAGCACCGACAGACTTAACACTGAAGCTTTCTTT
CDR3: CASTDRLNTEAFF
D: NA
V: TRBV6-8
J: TRBJ1-1
size: NA

DNA: TGTGCCAGCACCCCGGACAGAGCCGAGACCCAGTACTTC
CDR3: CASTPDRAETQYF
D: NA
V: TRBV9
J: TRBJ2-5
size: medium-sized

DNA: TGTGCCAGTAGTCTACAGGGGGCCGCTAATGAAAAACTGTTTTTT
CDR3: CASSLQGAANEKLFF
D: TRBD1
V: TRBV19
J: TRBJ1-4
size: medium-sized